Below, 7 T cell receptor beta chains from the same sample are listed, as sequenced in a study of blood T cell repertoires in COVID-19. Assay: immunoSEQ multiplex PCR; the TCRdb copy retains only in-frame clones and omits some. The sample lists 150,000 to 200,000 clones, roughly 83% occurring once. Material for sequencing was PBMCs or T cells enriched from blood (not recorded which). The receptors were sampled from a woman aged 55-70 years who had recovered from COVID-19.

The chain couples TRBV19 to TRBJ1-6; no firm D call. There are 15 residues in the CDR3. Trimming stripped 1 base from V and 6 bases from J, with 10 bases between. Germline CDR1 and CDR2: LNHDA and SQIVND (reference sequence). CDR3 in DNA: TGTGCCAGTAGTATAGGTTCCATTTTTAATTCACCCCTCCACTTT. Its translation: CASSIGSIFNSPLHF.

This rearrangement joins TRBV9 to TRBJ1-2, with D possibly matching TRBD1 (6 bases). The CDR3 contains 14 residues. Germline lookup yields CDR1 SGDLS and CDR2 YYNGEE. V gave up 5 bases and J gave up 3 bases, with 14 bases separating them. The CDR3: CASSATTGDYGYTF. DNA for the CDR3: TGTGCCAGCAGTGCTACGACAGGAGACTATGGCTACACCTTC. The complete variable domain, with remaining parts taken from reference TRBV9 and TRBJ1-2, reads DSGVTQTPKHLITATGQRVTLRCSPRSGDLSVYWYQQSLDQGLQFLIQYYNGEERAKGNILERFSAQQFPDLHSELNLSSLELGDSALYFCASSATTGDYGYTFGSGTRLTVV.

V gene TRBV28 combines with J gene TRBJ2-3; 9 nucleotides match TRBD2. V gave up 5 bases and J gave up 0 bases; unmatched junction bases: 0. CDR3 length equals 14 residues. The germline V gene has CDR1 MDHEN and CDR2 SYDVKM. CDR3 in DNA: TGTGCCAGCAGTACTAGCGGGAGCACAGATACGCAGTATTTT. The encoded protein is CASSTSGSTDTQYF.

This chain connects TRBV18 to TRBJ1-5, with 7 bases lining up with TRBD1. Trimming cost V 3 bases and J 6 bases; bases outside gene matches: 8. This CDR3 has 15 amino acids. Germline CDR1 KGHSH, CDR2 LQKENI. CDR3 coding DNA: TGTGCCAGCTCACCCGACAGGGATTGGGGTCAGCCCCAGCATTTT. Its translation is CASSPDRDWGQPQHF.

The rearrangement joins TRBV2 to TRBJ2-7; TRBD1 might be the D (6 bases). The germline V and J ends were trimmed by 6 bases and 4 bases, with 16 bases remaining between them. This CDR3 comprises 14 residues. Germline V gives CDR1 SNHLY, CDR2 FYNNEI. In DNA form, the CDR3 reads TGTGCCAGCAGGGGAACAGGGCTAGCTTACGAGCAGTACTTC. This encodes CASRGTGLAYEQYF.

Only a few counts were recorded for this clone. This chain uses TRBV24-1 with TRBJ1-4, with D perhaps matching TRBD1 (6 bases). V gave up 3 bases and J gave up 0 bases, with 10 bases separating them. Germline V gene data show CDR1 as KGHDR and CDR2 as SFDVKD. CDR3 length equals 16 residues. CDR3 nucleotides: TGTGCCACCAGTGATGGGACACGTGCAACTAATGAAAAACTGTTTTTT. It is translated as CATSDGTRATNEKLFF.

This clone was seen a few times. The chain is built from TRBV3-1 (or the pseudogene TRBV3-2) and TRBJ2-1; 9 nucleotides agree with TRBD1. The CDR3 extends over 16 amino acids. The germline gives CDR1 LGHDT, CDR2 YNNKEL (reference sequence). V was clipped by 0 bases and J by 3 bases; unmatched bases: 3. The CDR3 coding sequence is TGTGCCAGCAGCCAAGAAACAGGGGGCGGCTACAATGAGCAGTTCTTC. It yields the protein CASSQETGGGYNEQFF.